Following are 18 T cell receptor beta chains from one sample sequenced in a study of identical twins. Each CDR3 protein is one row after TCRdb ran MiXCR on the 5' RACE reads. The sample yields under 900,000 distinct CDR3 sequences, 18% seen once. The same sample was also studied in work on T cells expressing NK-cell markers.

The sequenced material came from PBMCs. These receptors originate from a woman younger than 30 in good health.

This chain joins TRBV6-2 or TRBV6-3 and TRBJ1-2, with TRBD1 matching 7 bases. This CDR3 has 16 amino acids. Germline V gene sequence: CDR1 MNHEY, CDR2 SVGEGT. With V trimmed by 0 bases and J by 5 bases, 9 bases remained unmatched. CDR3 region: CASSYSRGTVGYGYTF. The CDR3 DNA reads TGTGCCAGCAGTTACTCGAGGGGGACAGTAGGTTATGGCTACACCTTC.

This rearrangement joins TRBV20-1 to TRBJ2-7; 7 nucleotides match TRBD2. Germline values: CDR1 DFQATT, CDR2 SNEGSKA (reference sequence). The junction had 7 bases not matched to a gene; V was cut back by 5 bases and J by 6 bases. This CDR3 comprises 12 residues. CDR3 sequence (DNA): TGCAGTGCTTGGGGGGGTGGGACCGAGCAGTACTTC. Translating it yields CSAWGGGTEQYF.

This clonotype was detected once. An end of the junction differs from the germline gene, which may be a read error. The chain is built from TRBV20-1 and TRBJ1-1, with TRBD1 matching over 8 bases. Germline assignment: CDR1 DFQATT and CDR2 SNEGSKA (reference sequence). CDR3 length: 13 amino acids. The CDR3, as DNA: TGCAGTGCTAGCGTGGACAGGGACACTGAAGCTCTCTTT. Amino acid sequence: CSASVDRDTEALF.

V usage is TRBV2 and J usage is TRBJ1-4; the D is unclear. Germline CDR1 and CDR2: SNHLY and FYNNEI. This CDR3 comprises 14 residues. V was clipped by 6 bases and J by 0 bases, with 8 bases between them. The DNA for the CDR3 is TGTGCCAGCAGACTCGGGACAACTAATGAAAAACTGTTTTTT. Its translation: CASRLGTTNEKLFF.

This clonotype was detected only a few times. This chain uses TRBV5-1 with TRBJ1-1; 7 nucleotides match TRBD1. The germline CDR1 and CDR2 sequences are SGHRS and YFSETQ. This CDR3 is 12 amino acids long. V was clipped by 7 bases and J by 11 bases; unmatched bases: 11. The CDR3 DNA is TGCGCCAGCTCGCACCAGGGGGATTCGGCTTTCTTT. Translated, it gives CASSHQGDSAFF.

The V call is TRBV5-1, the J call TRBJ1-4, with D unclear. Germline CDR1 is SGHRS and CDR2 is YFSETQ. The CDR3 is 15 residues long. V gave up 4 bases and J gave up 0 bases, with 10 bases separating them. The CDR3 nucleotides are TGCGCCAGCAGCCGGGGATCCGCAACTAATGAAAAACTGTTTTTT. Translated, it gives CASSRGSATNEKLFF.

V and J are TRBV27 and TRBJ2-2; tentatively, D is TRBD1 or TRBD2 (5 bases each). The CDR3 runs 16 residues. The germline V gene has CDR1 MNHEY and CDR2 SMNVEV (reference sequence). V gave up 3 bases and J gave up 4 bases, with 15 bases separating them. The CDR3 loop reads CASSFIGQEGTGELFF. The CDR3 coding sequence is TGTGCCAGCAGTTTTATCGGACAAGAGGGCACCGGGGAGCTGTTTTTT.

This clonotype showed up just a few times. V is TRBV12-3 or TRBV12-4 and J is TRBJ2-1; D gene ambiguous. V was shortened by 6 bases and J by 5 bases, with 14 bases between the two germline ends. The CDR3 is 14 residues long. Written as DNA, the CDR3 is TGTGCCAGCAGCTCATCTGACCGGCACAATGAGCAGTTCTTC. It encodes CASSSSDRHNEQFF.

The rearrangement links TRBV27 to TRBJ2-7; D is possibly TRBD1 or TRBD2 (5 bases each). Germline CDR1 reads MNHEY; CDR2 reads SMNVEV (reference sequence). The CDR3 contains 12 residues. V was shortened by 10 bases and J by 3 bases, with 13 bases between the two germline ends. The CDR3 DNA follows: TGTGCCACCTCCCCTGGGGGCTACGAGCAGTACTTC. The encoded protein is CATSPGGYEQYF.

Ten or more counts support this clonotype. Relative to the germline gene, one junction end is altered; a read error may explain this. This sequence joins TRBV12-3 or TRBV12-4 and TRBJ2-7; the D gene is possibly TRBD1 (5 bases). The CDR3 has 11 amino acids. Written as DNA, the CDR3 is TGTGCCAGCAGTTTAGGTCAGGGATCGGTCTTC. Residues: CASSLGQGSVF.

Only a few counts were recorded for this clonotype. The rearrangement joins TRBV6-1 to TRBJ2-7, with 7 bases that match TRBD1. The CDR3 runs 14 residues. Trimming cost V 7 bases and J 6 bases; bases outside gene matches: 12. From germline, CDR1 is MNHNS and CDR2 SASEGT. CDR3 nucleotide sequence: TGTGCCAGCACCACCGGGACAGTGGACATCGAGCAGTACTTC. It is translated as CASTTGTVDIEQYF.

The V call is TRBV5-1, the J call TRBJ1-2; TRBD1 matches 9 bases. CDR1 is SGHRS and CDR2 is YFSETQ in the germline V gene. Unmatched junction bases numbered 6, after V lost 3 bases and J lost 6 bases. The CDR3 sequence is 14 residues long. This CDR3 reads CASSSRDRVHGYTF. The CDR3 DNA reads as TGCGCCAGCAGCTCCCGGGACAGGGTACATGGCTACACCTTC.

The chain is built from TRBV5-5 and TRBJ2-3; TRBD2 agrees at 9 bases. Germline V gene lookup returns CDR1 SGHKS and CDR2 YYEKEE (reference sequence). CDR3 size: 16 residues. V dropped 4 bases and J dropped 0; count of bases not matched to a gene: 6. The CDR3 DNA reads TGTGCCAGCAGCGGGCTCCTAGCGGGAAGCACAGATACGCAGTATTTT. Encoded protein: CASSGLLAGSTDTQYF.

This clonotype has a handful of counts. The chain combines TRBV5-1 with TRBJ2-1; D is possibly TRBD1 (6 bases). V lost 2 bases and J 10 bases, leaving 13 bases between the germline ends. The V gene's germline CDR1 is SGHRS and CDR2 YFSETQ. This CDR3 region has 13 residues. CDR3 sequence (DNA): TGCGCCAGCAGCTTCGAGGCCACAGGGGAGCAGTTCTTC. Translating it yields CASSFEATGEQFF.

The chain combines TRBV20-1 with TRBJ2-1; D is possibly TRBD2 (5 bases). CDR3 length: 13 residues. Trimming took off 3 bases at V and 8 bases at J, with 14 bases between the two ends. CDR1 and CDR2 from the germline V gene are DFQATT and SNEGSKA (reference sequence). For the CDR3, the DNA is TGCAGTGCTAGCGTGGATAGCGCGCATGAGCAGTTCTTC. Its protein product is CSASVDSAHEQFF.

This clonotype was seen a handful of times. The rearrangement uses TRBV9 and TRBJ2-3; D is perhaps TRBD1 (6 bases). The CDR3 has 15 amino acids. Germline CDR1 reads SGDLS; CDR2 reads YYNGEE. V was shortened by 3 bases and J by 2 bases, with 13 bases between the two germline ends. The DNA for the CDR3 is TGTGCCAGCAGCGATCTCAGGGGCACCACAGATACGCAGTATTTT. Translated, it gives CASSDLRGTTDTQYF.

This clonotype was seen ten or more times. The chain recombines TRBV10-3 with TRBJ2-5; D gene ambiguous. CDR1 is ENHRY and CDR2 is SYGVKD in the germline V gene. Deletions cut 6 bases from V and 1 base from J, with 6 bases between. CDR3 size: 12 residues. CDR3 in DNA: TGTGCCATCAGATCAGCCCAAGAGACCCAGTACTTC. Translated: CAIRSAQETQYF.

This clonotype was picked up a small number of times. CDR3 amino acids: CASGLGQGMNTEAFF. In DNA, the CDR3 is TGTGCTAGTGGTTTGGGGCAGGGCATGAACACTGAAGCTTTCTTT. This chain uses TRBV12-5 with TRBJ1-1, with D possibly matching TRBD1 (5 bases). This CDR3 contains 15 residues. Trimming shortened V by 1 base and J by 0 bases, and 9 bases separated the two germline ends. Germline V gene data show CDR1 as LGHNT and CDR2 as FRNRAP.